One and the same sample provided the 25 T cell receptor beta chains below, sequenced in a study of blood T cell repertoires in COVID-19. Profiled with immunoSEQ multiplex PCR; TCRdb holds only in-frame clones, not every one. The sample contains hundreds of thousands of clones, 80% to 90% of which appear only once. The sequencing sample was made of PBMCs or T cells enriched from blood (not recorded which). These receptors were taken from a young woman with acute COVID-19.

The rearrangement joins TRBV4-3 to TRBJ1-2, with D tentatively TRBD1 (6 bases). V lost 1 base and J lost 7, with 16 bases in between. From germline, CDR1 is LGHNA and CDR2 YSLEER. CDR3 length: 15 residues. Here the CDR3 DNA reads TGCGCCAGCAGCCAAGGCGTAACAGGGTTTGGTGGCTACACCTTC. Residues: CASSQGVTGFGGYTF.

The genes are TRBV21-1 and TRBJ2-1; the table calls TRBD1, which could not be checked here. TRBV21-1 is a pseudogene segment. CDR3 length: 16 residues. The CDR3 region is CASTKGGTRSYNEQFF. The DNA for the CDR3 is TGTGCCAGCACGAAAGGGGGCACCCGCTCCTACAATGAGCAGTTCTTC.

The chain couples TRBV4-1 to TRBJ2-3; perhaps TRBD2 as D (7 bases). Germline assignment: CDR1 MGHRA and CDR2 YSYEKL. The CDR3 spans 19 residues. Trimming stripped 0 bases from V and 2 bases from J, with 21 bases between. The CDR3 is CASSQDGSPSGGHTDTQYF. Here the CDR3 DNA reads TGCGCCAGCAGCCAAGATGGTTCGCCATCGGGGGGCCACACAGATACGCAGTATTTT.

The chain links TRBV19 to TRBJ1-3; the D gene is possibly TRBD1 (6 bases). The CDR3 totals 15 residues. Germline loops: CDR1 LNHDA, CDR2 SQIVND (reference sequence). Trimming pared 7 bases from V and 2 bases from J, leaving 15 bases between. The CDR3 DNA reads as TGTGCCAGTACTCCGACAGGAGGCGCTGGAAACACCATATATTTT. This sequence encodes CASTPTGGAGNTIYF.

As for this clone: Other nucleotide sequences from this sample produce the same CDR3. The chain recombines TRBV5-1 with TRBJ2-5; tentatively, D is TRBD1 (5 bases). Trimming removed 2 bases from V and 3 bases from J, with 5 bases in between. CDR1 SGHRS and CDR2 YFSETQ come from the germline V gene. The CDR3 spans 12 residues. This CDR3 reads CASSLGEETQYF. The CDR3 DNA is TGCGCCAGCAGCTTAGGGGAAGAGACCCAGTACTTC.

V usage is TRBV30 and J usage is TRBJ1-2; TRBD1 matches at 7 bases. V was pared by 7 bases and J by 6 bases, with 8 bases of the junction left unmatched. The germline CDR1 and CDR2 sequences are GTSNPN and SVGIG (reference sequence). The CDR3 consists of 12 residues. CDR3: CAFTDRAHGYTF. The CDR3 nucleotides read TGTGCCTTCACAGACAGGGCTCATGGCTACACCTTC.

This clone was recorded once. CDR3 sequence reads: CASSVRTGNNSPLHF. CDR3 sequence (DNA): TGTGCCAGCAGTGTCCGGACAGGGAATAATTCACCCCTCCACTTT. This chain links TRBV2 with TRBJ1-6; the match to TRBD1 covers 8 bases. CDR1 and CDR2 (germline): SNHLY, FYNNEI. This CDR3 comprises 15 residues. The V gene end was trimmed by 4 bases and the J gene end by 5 bases; junction bases not matched to a gene: 4.

This chain links TRBV11-2 with TRBJ1-5; the D gene is possibly TRBD1 (6 bases). Germline-derived CDR1 and CDR2 are SGHAT and FQNNGV. This CDR3 has 14 residues. Trimming stripped 1 base from V and 4 bases from J, with 8 bases between. CDR3 DNA: TGTGCCAGCAGCTTAGCGACAGGTAATCAGCCCCAGCATTTT. Protein sequence: CASSLATGNQPQHF. Full variable domain (rest looked up from reference TRBV11-2 and TRBJ1-5): EAGVAQSPRYKIIEKRQSVAFWCNPISGHATLYWYQQILGQGPKLLIQFQNNGVVDDSQLPKDRFSAERLKGVDSTLKIQPAKLEDSAVYLCASSLATGNQPQHFGDGTRLSIL.

The rearrangement uses TRBV5-1 and TRBJ2-1; 15 nucleotides match TRBD2. The junction had 11 bases not matched to a gene; V was cut back by 2 bases and J by 2 bases. CDR1 SGHRS and CDR2 YFSETQ come from the germline V gene. The CDR3 covers 20 residues. For the CDR3, the DNA is TGCGCCAGCAGCTTACGGAGAACCGGGACTAGCGGGGGGCCCTACAATGAGCAGTTCTTC. Its protein product is CASSLRRTGTSGGPYNEQFF.

This chain joins TRBV6-5 and TRBJ1-5; a weak D match, TRBD1 (6 bases). Trimming stripped 7 bases from V and 6 bases from J, with 16 bases between. The CDR3 is 14 amino acids. Germline V gene data show CDR1 as MNHEY and CDR2 as SVGAGI. The CDR3, as DNA: TGTGCCAGCATTGGGGCCAGGGGCGTTCAGCCCCAGCATTTT. Residues: CASIGARGVQPQHF.

The chain couples TRBV4-1 to TRBJ2-7, with 9 nucleotides matching TRBD2. The length of the CDR3 is 17 residues. Germline loops: CDR1 MGHRA, CDR2 YSYEKL. Losses at the gene ends were 4 bases for V and 2 bases for J; bases not matched to a gene: 12. The CDR3 is CASSPGLARLETYEQYF. CDR3 in DNA: TGCGCCAGCAGCCCGGGACTAGCACGTCTGGAGACCTACGAGCAGTACTTC.

V usage is TRBV7-2 and J usage is TRBJ2-1; 10 bases align to TRBD1. Germline values: CDR1 SGHTA, CDR2 FQGNSA. V trimming: 5 bases; J trimming: 5 bases; junction bases outside the gene matches: 6. There are 15 residues in the CDR3. The CDR3 region is CASSLYGTGDNEQFF. CDR3 nucleotides: TGTGCCAGCAGCCTTTACGGGACAGGGGACAATGAGCAGTTCTTC.

The chain is built from TRBV9 and TRBJ2-1; 11 bases line up with TRBD2. The CDR3 has 15 amino acids. V shed 3 bases, J shed 4 bases, and the junction held 3 bases outside the gene matches. Germline V gene lookup returns CDR1 SGDLS and CDR2 YYNGEE. CDR3 DNA sequence: TGTGCCAGCAGCGCGGGGACTAGCGGATACAATGAGCAGTTCTTC. Amino acids: CASSAGTSGYNEQFF.

The chain carries TRBV4-2 and TRBJ1-4; D is ambiguous. CDR1 and CDR2 (germline): LGHNA, YNFKEQ. This CDR3 comprises 19 residues. The ends were cut back, 8 bases at V and 5 bases at J, with 30 bases in the middle. The DNA for the CDR3 is TGTGCCAGCTCCGCTTGGGCAGCCAGGCAACCCTCGGGGAATGAAAAACTGTTTTTT. Encoded protein: CASSAWAARQPSGNEKLFF.

The J gene is TRBJ2-1, the V gene TRBV20-1; 11 nucleotides match TRBD2. This CDR3 has 16 residues. V lost 3 bases to trimming and J lost 7 bases; unmatched junction nucleotides: 11. From germline, CDR1 is DFQATT and CDR2 SNEGSKA (reference sequence). The CDR3 region is CSASGVDSGGANEQFF. The DNA for the CDR3 is TGCAGTGCTAGTGGGGTGGATAGCGGGGGGGCAAATGAGCAGTTCTTC.

The CDR3 is CASSYALDRVDTEAFF. As DNA, the CDR3 is TGTGCCAGCAGTTACGCCTTAGACAGGGTAGATACTGAAGCTTTCTTT. The chain combines TRBV6-5 with TRBJ1-1; TRBD1 aligns across 7 bases. CDR1 MNHEY and CDR2 SVGAGI come from the germline V gene. The CDR3 spans 16 residues. V lost 2 bases and J lost 5; bases outside the gene matches: 11.

CDR3 sequence reads: CASSTRDSYTGELFF. In DNA form, the CDR3 reads TGTGCCAGCAGCACAAGGGACTCCTACACCGGGGAGCTGTTTTTT. The chain combines TRBV7-9 with TRBJ2-2; D is perhaps TRBD2 (6 bases). The CDR3 has 15 amino acids. CDR1 is SEHNR and CDR2 is FQNEAQ in the germline V gene (reference sequence). Trimming stripped 5 bases from V and 3 bases from J, with 13 bases between.

This chain uses TRBV7-9 with TRBJ2-7; D might be TRBD2 (6 bases). V was shortened by 3 bases and J by 3 bases, with 9 bases between the two germline ends. CDR1 is SEHNR and CDR2 is FQNEAQ in the germline V gene (reference sequence). The CDR3 runs to 13 residues. The CDR3 loop is CASSLATSYEQYF. CDR3 DNA sequence: TGTGCCAGCAGCTTGGCGACTAGCTACGAGCAGTACTTC.

The V call is TRBV7-2, the J call TRBJ2-2, with D perhaps matching TRBD1 (6 bases). Per the germline V gene, CDR1 is SGHTA and CDR2 is FQGNSA. The CDR3 is 15 residues long. Trimming pared 1 base from V and 7 bases from J, leaving 13 bases between. The CDR3 DNA reads TGTGCCAGCAGCTTAGGGGCAGGGGTTAACGGGGAGCTGTTTTTT. Translating gives CASSLGAGVNGELFF. The full variable domain, in which reference TRBV7-2 and TRBJ2-2 provide the parts outside the CDR3, is GAGVSQSPSNKVTEKGKDVELRCDPISGHTALYWYRQSLGQGLEFLIYFQGNSAPDKSGLPSDRFSAERTGGSVSTLTIQRTQQEDSAVYLCASSLGAGVNGELFFGEGSRLTVL.

The chain recombines TRBV13 with TRBJ1-4, with D possibly matching TRBD1 (5 bases). With 5 bases removed from V and 8 bases from J, the gap between germline ends came to 18 bases. The V gene's germline CDR1 is PRHDT and CDR2 FYEKMQ (reference sequence). The CDR3 has 15 residues. CDR3 bases: TGTGCCAGCAGCACCAGACAGCCCGTGGGGGAAAAACTGTTTTTT. The encoded protein is CASSTRQPVGEKLFF.

The V call is TRBV21-1, the J call TRBJ1-2; no DNA check was done on the table's D call, TRBD1. TRBV21-1 is a pseudogene segment. The CDR3 contains 14 residues. The CDR3 region is CASIPTGRDYGYTF. The DNA for the CDR3 is TGTGCCAGCATTCCGACAGGACGAGACTATGGCTACACCTTC.

The chain carries TRBV4-1 and TRBJ2-3; a possible D gene is TRBD1 (6 bases). The CDR3 is 17 amino acids. Trimming removed 3 bases at V and 3 bases at J, with 19 bases between. Germline loops: CDR1 MGHRA, CDR2 YSYEKL. The CDR3 loop is CASSHSEGQGITDTQYF. Here the CDR3 DNA reads TGCGCCAGCAGCCACTCCGAGGGGCAGGGGATAACAGATACGCAGTATTTT.

This sequence joins TRBV24-1 and TRBJ2-2; weak D call: TRBD2 (5 bases). Germline loops: CDR1 KGHDR, CDR2 SFDVKD. The CDR3 contains 12 residues. V lost 12 bases and J 5 bases, leaving 12 bases between the germline ends. The CDR3 coding sequence is TGTGCCTGCCGGGGAGCGACCGGGGAGCTGTTTTTT. Translated: CACRGATGELFF.

The genes are TRBV19 and TRBJ1-4, with D unresolved. The V gene lost 4 bases and the J gene lost 6 bases, with 15 bases spanning the gap. The CDR3 is 15 residues long. Germline values: CDR1 LNHDA, CDR2 SQIVND (reference sequence). The CDR3 reads CASSNALAGDEKLFF. CDR3 nucleotides: TGTGCCAGTAGTAACGCCTTGGCAGGTGATGAAAAACTGTTTTTT. Full variable domain (rest looked up from reference TRBV19 and TRBJ1-4): DGGITQSPKYLFRKEGQNVTLSCEQNLNHDAMYWYRQDPGQGLRLIYYSQIVNDFQKGDIAEGYSVSREKKESFPLTVTSAQKNPTAFYLCASSNALAGDEKLFFGSGTQLSVL.

The J gene is TRBJ1-5, the V gene TRBV28; 9 bases fit TRBD1. CDR1 MDHEN and CDR2 SYDVKM come from the germline V gene. Unmatched junction bases numbered 6, after V lost 3 bases and J lost 6 bases. The CDR3 covers 15 residues. The CDR3 here is CASSFWGTGLQPQHF. The CDR3 bases are TGTGCCAGCAGTTTTTGGGGGACAGGGCTTCAGCCCCAGCATTTT.